These 23 T cell receptor beta chains originate from one sample sequenced in a study of cytomegalovirus exposure and HLA in healthy donors. The PCR employed 60 Vbeta primers together with 13 Jbeta primers. Some clones are missing from TCRdb's copy, which holds only in-frame ones; the method was immunoSEQ multiplex PCR. The sample includes about 94,000 clones, approximately 80% of them seen just once. The sample consisted of PBMCs. The receptors were sampled from a human donor in good health.

The chain links TRBV6-1 to TRBJ2-3; 8 bases agree with TRBD2. Germline assignment: CDR1 MNHNS and CDR2 SASEGT. The CDR3 is made up of 14 amino acids. With V trimmed by 7 bases and J by 5 bases, 8 bases remained unmatched. In DNA form, the CDR3 reads TGTGCCAGCACGGAGGGGCTAGCGGGAGATACGCAGTATTTT. As protein: CASTEGLAGDTQYF.

V usage is TRBV5-4 and J usage is TRBJ2-7, with 9 bases lining up with TRBD2. Germline CDR1 reads SGHNT; CDR2 reads YYREEE (reference sequence). V was clipped by 4 bases and J by 3 bases; unmatched bases: 17. The CDR3 loop spans 18 amino acids. CDR3 region: CASSPGTAGGTSIYEQYF. The CDR3 nucleotides read TGTGCCAGCAGCCCCGGGACAGCGGGCGGGACTAGCATCTACGAGCAGTACTTC.

The chain links TRBV28 to TRBJ1-5, with 9 positions matching TRBD1. The CDR3 loop spans 15 amino acids. Trimming cost V 6 bases and J 6 bases; bases outside gene matches: 9. The germline V gene has CDR1 MDHEN and CDR2 SYDVKM. The CDR3 is CASSQQGARSQPQHF. DNA of the CDR3: TGTGCCAGCAGCCAACAGGGGGCGCGGAGTCAGCCCCAGCATTTT.

This rearrangement joins TRBV5-1 to TRBJ1-4; no firm D call. V was clipped by 4 bases and J by 2 bases, with 9 bases between them. CDR1 and CDR2 (germline): SGHRS, YFSETQ. The CDR3 consists of 14 residues. CDR3 sequence reads: CASSPGSTNEKLFF. The CDR3 bases are TGCGCCAGCAGCCCCGGGTCCACTAATGAAAAACTGTTTTTT.

This chain joins TRBV29-1 and TRBJ2-7, with 7 bases matching TRBD2. Germline V CDR1 and CDR2: SQVTM, ANQGSEA. The CDR3 has 13 amino acids. V shed 6 bases and J 4 bases; nucleotides not matched to a gene: 9. CDR3 bases: TGCAGCGTGGGGGGAGGGGTGGATTACGAGCAGTACTTC. Translation: CSVGGGVDYEQYF.

The J gene is TRBJ1-2, the V gene TRBV7-2; D unclear. Trimming pared 3 bases from V and 4 bases from J, leaving 12 bases between. The CDR3 loop spans 14 amino acids. CDR1 and CDR2 from the germline V gene are SGHTA and FQGNSA. CDR3 amino acids: CASSFRRYGYGYTF. DNA of the CDR3: TGTGCCAGCAGCTTCCGTCGGTATGGCTATGGCTACACCTTC.

The rearrangement links TRBV2 to TRBJ2-1, with D unclear. The V end was cut by 5 bases, the J end by 0 bases, with 8 bases between. Germline values: CDR1 SNHLY, CDR2 FYNNEI. The CDR3 extends over 14 amino acids. CDR3 residues: CASSLLPSYNEQFF. CDR3 sequence (DNA): TGTGCCAGCAGTTTACTGCCCTCCTACAATGAGCAGTTCTTC.

J is TRBJ2-3 and V is TRBV7-2; D perhaps matches TRBD2 (6 bases). Looked up from germline, CDR1 is SGHTA and CDR2 is FQGNSA. The germline V and J ends were trimmed by 5 bases and 2 bases, with 14 bases remaining between them. The CDR3 has 15 residues. The CDR3 reads CASSPRGGYTDTQYF. The CDR3 DNA follows: TGTGCCAGCAGCCCCCGGGGAGGTTACACAGATACGCAGTATTTT.

The V call is TRBV5-1, the J call TRBJ1-1, with 8 bases matching TRBD1. Looked up from germline, CDR1 is SGHRS and CDR2 is YFSETQ. V was pared by 5 bases and J by 4 bases, with 1 base of the junction left unmatched. CDR3 length equals 12 residues. The DNA of the CDR3 is TGCGCCAGCAGTACAGGGGGCACTGAAGCTTTCTTT. Translated: CASSTGGTEAFF.

The CDR3 loop reads CASSASLTGSSYEQYF. In nucleotides, the CDR3 is TGTGCCAGCAGCGCCTCCCTGACGGGGAGCTCCTACGAGCAGTACTTC. The V gene is TRBV5-4, the J gene TRBJ2-7, with D possibly matching TRBD2 (5 bases). V was shortened by 4 bases and J by 0 bases, with 17 bases between the two germline ends. Germline CDR1 is SGHNT and CDR2 is YYREEE (reference sequence). The CDR3 covers 16 residues.

The V and J genes are TRBV11-2 and TRBJ2-1; weak D call: TRBD2 (5 bases). The CDR3 extends over 15 amino acids. Trimming left V 5 bases short and J 0 bases short, with 11 bases between. The germline gives CDR1 SGHAT, CDR2 FQNNGV. The CDR3: CASSLGGISYNEQFF. For the CDR3, the DNA is TGTGCCAGCAGCCTAGGAGGTATCTCCTACAATGAGCAGTTCTTC.

The chain recombines TRBV9 with TRBJ2-3; 15 bases map to TRBD2. CDR3 length: 17 residues. Per the germline V gene, CDR1 is SGDLS and CDR2 is YYNGEE. V was pared by 4 bases and J by 6 bases, with 9 bases of the junction left unmatched. The CDR3 DNA is TGTGCCAGCAGCCCCGGACTAGCGGGGGGGCTAGGGGATACGCAGTATTTT. Translation gives CASSPGLAGGLGDTQYF.

This clone was seen just once. The V call is TRBV19, the J call TRBJ2-1, with 8 bases matching TRBD1. The CDR3 is 14 amino acids. In germline, CDR1 is LNHDA, CDR2 SQIVND (reference sequence). Trimming at V came to 8 bases and at J to 7 bases, leaving 10 bases not matched to a gene. The CDR3 region has the DNA TGTGCCAGTGGGTACCCGGGACAGGTAAATGAGCAGTTCTTC. Protein product: CASGYPGQVNEQFF.

The chain recombines TRBV28 with TRBJ1-1, with 8 bases fitting TRBD1. Germline trimming cut 8 bases from V and 6 bases from J; bases unmatched to any gene: 5. The CDR3 totals 12 residues. Germline lookup yields CDR1 MDHEN and CDR2 SYDVKM. This CDR3 reads CASLQGAAEAFF. The DNA of the CDR3 is TGTGCCAGCCTTCAGGGGGCTGCTGAAGCTTTCTTT.

This clone occurred once. This rearrangement joins TRBV5-1 to TRBJ2-7; 11 bases align to TRBD2. The germline V gene encodes CDR1 SGHRS and CDR2 YFSETQ. The CDR3 is 15 amino acids. V lost 5 bases, J lost 4 bases, and 8 bases stayed unmatched. The CDR3 DNA is TGCGCCAGCAGGGGGACCGGGACTAGCGGATACGAGCAGTACTTC. Translation: CASRGTGTSGYEQYF.

This clone was counted once. The J gene is TRBJ1-6, the V gene TRBV10-3, with TRBD1 identical over 9 bases. CDR3 length equals 16 residues. Germline trimming cut 4 bases from V and 10 bases from J; bases unmatched to any gene: 11. The germline V gene has CDR1 ENHRY and CDR2 SYGVKD. CDR3 in DNA: TGTGCCATCAGTGCTTCCCCGGGACAGGGTAACTCACCCCTCCACTTT. Residues: CAISASPGQGNSPLHF.

This CDR3 is CASSPRGRLSEKLFF. CDR3 DNA sequence: TGTGCCAGCAGCCCCAGGGGGCGCCTCTCGGAAAAACTGTTTTTT. The V gene is TRBV27, the J gene TRBJ1-4, with TRBD1 matching 8 bases. The V gene end was trimmed by 6 bases and the J gene end by 8 bases; junction bases not matched to a gene: 11. This CDR3 contains 15 residues. CDR1 and CDR2 (germline): MNHEY, SMNVEV (reference sequence).

The chain has TRBV9 and TRBJ1-2; D gene ambiguous. Trimming cost V 0 bases and J 8 bases, with 11 bases left between them. The germline CDR1 and CDR2 sequences are SGDLS and YYNGEE. The CDR3 is 13 amino acids. The CDR3 loop reads CASSVVGGRGYTF. The CDR3 nucleotides are TGTGCCAGCAGCGTAGTTGGAGGTAGGGGCTACACCTTC.

This chain links TRBV7-9 with TRBJ2-7, with 10 bases identical to TRBD2. Germline CDR1 and CDR2: SEHNR and FQNEAQ (reference sequence). This CDR3 is 16 amino acids long. After removal of 1 base from V and 9 bases from J, the junction contained 12 bases not matched to a gene. CDR3 residues: CASSLGASGRFGGQYF. CDR3 nucleotides: TGTGCCAGCAGCTTAGGGGCTAGCGGGAGATTTGGGGGGCAGTACTTC.

V usage is TRBV5-6 and J usage is TRBJ1-2, with TRBD1 as a possible D gene (5 bases). CDR1 is SGHDT and CDR2 is YYEEEE in the germline V gene. The V gene lost 3 bases and the J gene lost 2 bases, with 8 bases spanning the gap. The CDR3 consists of 13 residues. CDR3 sequence: CASSYRKNYGYTF. DNA of the CDR3: TGTGCCAGCAGCTACAGGAAGAACTATGGCTACACCTTC.

This clone was recorded a few times. The chain couples TRBV2 to TRBJ2-7, with D perhaps TRBD1 (6 bases). The CDR3 spans 14 residues. CDR1 is SNHLY and CDR2 is FYNNEI in the germline V gene. Trimming pared 5 bases from V and 2 bases from J, leaving 13 bases between. The CDR3 DNA follows: TGTGCCAGCAGTCGACGGGACACCACCTACGAGCAGTACTTC. Amino acids: CASSRRDTTYEQYF.

The chain uses TRBV7-3 and TRBJ2-5; 7 nucleotides align to TRBD1. V trimming: 0 bases; J trimming: 1 base; junction bases outside the gene matches: 2. Germline V gene sequence: CDR1 SGHTA, CDR2 FQGTGA. This CDR3 region has 15 residues. CDR3 coding DNA: TGTGCCAGCAGCTTAACCGGGACAGCCCAAGAGACCCAGTACTTC. Translation gives CASSLTGTAQETQYF.

V is TRBV28 and J is TRBJ1-2; 12 nucleotides line up with TRBD1. Germline trimming cut 2 bases from V and 8 bases from J; bases unmatched to any gene: 6. Germline V gene lookup returns CDR1 MDHEN and CDR2 SYDVKM. This CDR3 comprises 15 residues. The CDR3 DNA reads as TGTGCCAGCAGTTTAGGGGGGACAGGGGGCGAAGGCTACACCTTC. Amino acids: CASSLGGTGGEGYTF.